This T cell receptor (beta chain) was captured by sequencing in a study of T cell repertoires in cytomegalovirus infection. Looking at the study overall: CMV epitopes used comprised recently identified HLA-C-restricted ones and well-studied HLA-B-restricted ones. Both CMV infection and a matching HLA type were indicated by public TCR beta signatures.

As regards this clonotype: No antigen is known for it.

Trimming took off 1 base at V and 0 bases at J, with 19 bases between the two ends. This CDR3 is 18 amino acids long. From germline, CDR1 is SGHDT and CDR2 YYEEEE. Study-level findings and limits: The response measured ex vivo was dominated by TCR beta clonotypes (HLA-C-restricted and CMV-specific).

TCRdb re-analysed the reads in MiXCR, keeping a single row per CDR3 protein. The sample gives about 280,000 distinct CDR3 sequences, less than 25% of which show up once; roughly a fifth is in the top ten. The clonotype was recovered from a human donor in good health (CMV status not recorded). Some clones in this sample may be carry-over from other donors' samples. The specimen comprised cultured PBMCs, sampled from culture after CMV antigen stimulation. The chain links TRBV5-6 to TRBJ1-1; D might be TRBD1 (5 bases). The CDR3 is CASSLLGLTYLLNTEAFF. CDR3 nucleotide sequence: TGTGCCAGCAGCTTGTTGGGGCTAACTTATCTTCTGAACACTGAAGCTTTCTTT.